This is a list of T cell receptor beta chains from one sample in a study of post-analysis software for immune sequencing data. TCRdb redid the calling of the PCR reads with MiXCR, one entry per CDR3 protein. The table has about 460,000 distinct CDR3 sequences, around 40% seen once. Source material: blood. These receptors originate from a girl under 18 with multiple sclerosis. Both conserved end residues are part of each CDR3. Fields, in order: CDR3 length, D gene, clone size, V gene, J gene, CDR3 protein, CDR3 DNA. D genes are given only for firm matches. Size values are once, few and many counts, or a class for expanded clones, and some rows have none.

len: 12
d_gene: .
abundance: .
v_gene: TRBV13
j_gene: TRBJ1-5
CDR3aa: CASSSLTEPQHF
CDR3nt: TGTGCCAGCAGCTCCCTCACGGAGCCCCAGCATTTT

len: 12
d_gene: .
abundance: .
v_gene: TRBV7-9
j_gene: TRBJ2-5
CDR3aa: CASSLVGLMQYF
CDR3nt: TGTGCCAGCAGCTTAGTAGGTCTGATGCAGTACTTC

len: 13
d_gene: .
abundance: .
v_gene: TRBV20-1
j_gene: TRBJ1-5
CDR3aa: CSARGASNQPQHF
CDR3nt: TGCAGTGCTAGGGGGGCTTCGAATCAGCCCCAGCATTTT

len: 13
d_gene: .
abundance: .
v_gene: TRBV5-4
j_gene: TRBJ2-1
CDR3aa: CASQQNQLNEQFF
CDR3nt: TGTGCCAGCCAGCAGAATCAGCTCAATGAGCAGTTCTTC

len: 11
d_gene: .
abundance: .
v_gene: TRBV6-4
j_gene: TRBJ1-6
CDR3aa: CASNLGEPLHF
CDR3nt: TGTGCCAGCAACCTCGGGGAACCCCTCCACTTT

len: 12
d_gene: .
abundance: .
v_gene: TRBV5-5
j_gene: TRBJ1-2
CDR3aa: CASSLGALGYTF
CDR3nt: TGTGCCAGCAGCCTGGGGGCTCTTGGCTACACCTTC

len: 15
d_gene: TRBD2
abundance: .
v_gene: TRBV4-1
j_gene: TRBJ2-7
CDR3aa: CASSQGNSGRNEQYF
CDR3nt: TGCGCCAGCAGCCAAGGAAATAGCGGGAGAAACGAGCAGTACTTC

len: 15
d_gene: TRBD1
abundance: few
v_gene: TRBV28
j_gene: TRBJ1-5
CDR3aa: CASSFLGQGNQPQHF
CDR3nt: TGTGCCAGCAGTTTCCTTGGACAGGGGAATCAGCCCCAGCATTTT

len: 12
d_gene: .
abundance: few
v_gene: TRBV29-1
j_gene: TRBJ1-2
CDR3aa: CSVERSNYGYTF
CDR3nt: TGCAGCGTTGAGCGGTCTAACTATGGCTACACCTTC

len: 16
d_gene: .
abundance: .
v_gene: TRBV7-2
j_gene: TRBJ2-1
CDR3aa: CASSFGFEPSYNEQFF
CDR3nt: TGTGCCAGCAGCTTCGGGTTCGAACCTTCCTACAATGAGCAGTTCTTC

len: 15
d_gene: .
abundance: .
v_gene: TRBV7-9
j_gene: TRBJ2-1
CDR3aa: CASSLAESSYNEQFF
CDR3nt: TGTGCCAGCAGCTTAGCGGAGAGCTCCTACAATGAGCAGTTCTTC

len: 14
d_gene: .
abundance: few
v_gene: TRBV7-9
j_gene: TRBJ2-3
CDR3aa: CATNRGHGGNPQYF
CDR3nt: TGTGCCACCAATAGGGGCCATGGGGGCAACCCGCAGTATTTT

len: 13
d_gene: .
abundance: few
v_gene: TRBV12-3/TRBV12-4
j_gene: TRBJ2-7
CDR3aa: CASGLNWFYEQYF
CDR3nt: TGTGCCAGCGGCTTGAATTGGTTCTACGAGCAGTACTTC

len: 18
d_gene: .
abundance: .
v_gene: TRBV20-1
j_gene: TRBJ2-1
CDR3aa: CSARVGNPTRARYNEQFF
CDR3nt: TGCAGTGCTAGGGTGGGAAACCCGACTAGGGCTCGGTACAATGAGCAGTTCTTC

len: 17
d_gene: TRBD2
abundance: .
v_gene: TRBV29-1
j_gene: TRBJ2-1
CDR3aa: CSVSGTSGARSYNEQFF
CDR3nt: TGCAGCGTCTCCGGGACTAGCGGGGCTAGATCCTACAATGAGCAGTTCTTC

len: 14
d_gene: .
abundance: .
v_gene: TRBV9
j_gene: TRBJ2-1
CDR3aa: CASSRDVDGNEQFF
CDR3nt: TGTGCCAGCAGCAGGGACGTCGACGGCAATGAGCAGTTCTTC